The 22 T cell receptor beta chains below were found in one sample sequenced in a study of shared clonotypes between healthy human individuals. TCRdb's copy holds only in-frame clones and misses some; the assay was immunoSEQ multiplex PCR. The table includes about 1,500,000 clones, over 95% detected once. Sequenced material: naive CD4+ T cells sorted from blood. Indicated subset: CD45RA+ positively selected. These receptor sequences come from a man aged 30 to 45 in good health.

The chain combines TRBV15 with TRBJ1-3; D is perhaps TRBD1 (6 bases). The CDR3 is made up of 18 amino acids. Trimming cost V 1 base and J 2 bases, with 18 bases left between them. CDR1 LNHNV and CDR2 YYDKDF come from the germline V gene (reference sequence). The chain's CDR3 is CATSRGFRQVVAGNTIYF. DNA of the CDR3: TGTGCCACCAGCAGAGGGTTTAGACAGGTGGTAGCTGGAAACACCATATATTTT.

The rearrangement uses TRBV19 and TRBJ1-5, with D perhaps matching TRBD1 (5 bases). The CDR3 runs 13 residues. V lost 6 bases, J lost 7 bases, and 13 bases lay in between. The germline gives CDR1 LNHDA, CDR2 SQIVND (reference sequence). CDR3 sequence reads: CASRWDAGQPQHF. The CDR3 DNA sequence: TGTGCCAGTAGATGGGACGCCGGGCAGCCCCAGCATTTT.

V usage is TRBV2 and J usage is TRBJ2-3, with 7 positions matching TRBD1. The CDR3 has 13 amino acids. CDR1 SNHLY and CDR2 FYNNEI come from the germline V gene. Trimming at V came to 7 bases and at J to 3 bases, leaving 4 bases not matched to a gene. CDR3 amino acids: CASNEGATDTQYF. Written as DNA, the CDR3 is TGTGCCAGCAATGAGGGGGCAACAGATACGCAGTATTTT.

V gene TRBV5-6 combines with J gene TRBJ2-7; 9 nucleotides line up with TRBD2. This CDR3 has 15 amino acids. V gave up 0 bases and J gave up 3 bases; unmatched junction bases: 4. Germline values: CDR1 SGHDT, CDR2 YYEEEE. The CDR3 protein is CASSLGVAGDYEQYF. DNA of the CDR3: TGTGCCAGCAGCTTGGGGGTAGCGGGGGACTACGAGCAGTACTTC.

The J gene is TRBJ1-2, the V gene TRBV12-1. TRBV12-1 has pseudogene status. CDR3 length equals 13 residues. CDR3 protein: CASSFARDYGYTF. CDR3 sequence (DNA): TGTGCCAGCAGCTTTGCGCGTGATTATGGCTACACCTTC.

The J gene is TRBJ2-5, the V gene TRBV4-3; D not resolved. The J call is uncertain, as TRBJ2-7 better fits the DNA end. This CDR3 is built from 15 residues. CDR1 LGHNA and CDR2 YSLEER come from the germline V gene. The CDR3 reads CASSQETSSSYEQYF. The CDR3 DNA reads TGCGCCAGCAGCCAAGAAACATCTTCGAGTTACGAGCAGTACTTC.

In its sample, this clone was seen a few times. Other DNA sequences in the sample encode the same CDR3. CDR3 nucleotide sequence: TGTGCCACCAGCCGGGACAGGGTCTACGAGCAGTACTTC. It translates to CATSRDRVYEQYF. The chain couples TRBV15 to TRBJ2-7; the match to TRBD1 covers 9 bases. Germline V lookup: CDR1 LNHNV, CDR2 YYDKDF (reference sequence). This CDR3 spans 13 amino acids. V shed 5 bases, J shed 3 bases, and the junction held 2 bases outside the gene matches.

This clone has just one count. The chain links TRBV20-1 to TRBJ2-7; TRBD2 aligns across 7 bases. Germline V gives CDR1 DFQATT, CDR2 SNEGSKA (reference sequence). V trimming: 5 bases; J trimming: 6 bases; junction bases outside the gene matches: 4. The length of the CDR3 is 11 residues. CDR3 in DNA: TGCAGTGCTGGGACTACCACCGAGCAGTACTTC. Translation gives CSAGTTTEQYF.

The chain links TRBV19 to TRBJ1-5, with a possible D match to TRBD1 (6 bases). CDR1 and CDR2 (germline): LNHDA, SQIVND (reference sequence). The CDR3 contains 15 residues. V lost 6 bases and J 5 bases, leaving 17 bases between the germline ends. The CDR3 region is CASRTSGGRHQPQHF. The DNA for the CDR3 is TGTGCCAGTAGGACTTCGGGGGGCAGGCATCAGCCCCAGCATTTT.

This sequence joins TRBV15 and TRBJ2-2; 9 positions match TRBD1. Losses at the gene ends were 3 bases for V and 3 bases for J; bases not matched to a gene: 8. The CDR3 sequence is 17 residues long. Germline CDR1 and CDR2: LNHNV and YYDKDF (reference sequence). This CDR3 reads CATSSRLGQGHTGELFF. As DNA, the CDR3 is TGTGCCACCAGCAGTCGCCTGGGACAGGGACACACCGGGGAGCTGTTTTTT.

V gene TRBV7-6 combines with J gene TRBJ2-7; no clear D gene. The CDR3 runs 16 residues. Trimming cost V 1 base and J 0 bases, with 13 bases left between them. Germline V CDR1 and CDR2: SGHVS, FNYEAQ. The CDR3: CASSLVSGQNSYEQYF. The CDR3 nucleotides read TGTGCCAGCAGCTTAGTATCCGGCCAGAACTCCTACGAGCAGTACTTC.

The V gene is TRBV7-2, the J gene TRBJ1-5, with 10 positions matching TRBD1. After removal of 2 bases from V and 6 bases from J, the junction contained 16 bases not matched to a gene. Germline V gene sequence: CDR1 SGHTA, CDR2 FQGNSA. The CDR3 consists of 19 residues. DNA for the CDR3: TGTGCCAGCAGCTTACATCACGGGACAGGGGCGATCGCTGGTCAGCCCCAGCATTTT. It translates to CASSLHHGTGAIAGQPQHF.

The gene calls are TRBV14 and TRBJ2-4; 7 bases agree with TRBD1. Per the germline V gene, CDR1 is SGHDN and CDR2 is FVKESK. The CDR3 totals 18 residues. After removal of 5 bases from V and 8 bases from J, the junction contained 21 bases not matched to a gene. The CDR3 DNA sequence: TGTGCCAGCAGCAAAAAGCCACGCTCGACAGGGAGTGACGACATTCAGTACTTC. It is translated as CASSKKPRSTGSDDIQYF.

The chain carries TRBV19 and TRBJ2-7; D uncertain. From germline, CDR1 is LNHDA and CDR2 SQIVND (reference sequence). V lost 3 bases and J 0 bases, leaving 9 bases between the germline ends. CDR3 length equals 14 residues. The CDR3 spells CASSIYWASYEQYF. Written as DNA, the CDR3 is TGTGCCAGTAGTATCTATTGGGCCTCCTACGAGCAGTACTTC.

CDR3 residues: CASSLGSGSPDTQYF. The CDR3 DNA follows: TGTGCCAGCAGCTTAGGGAGCGGGAGTCCGGATACGCAGTATTTT. The genes are TRBV7-6 and TRBJ2-3, with 8 bases aligning to TRBD2. With 1 base clipped from V and 6 bases from J, the junction kept 6 bases outside the gene matches. This CDR3 comprises 15 residues. Germline V gene sequence: CDR1 SGHVS, CDR2 FNYEAQ.

V and J are TRBV15 and TRBJ1-3, with D perhaps TRBD1 (6 bases). Germline V gene sequence: CDR1 LNHNV, CDR2 YYDKDF (reference sequence). V was pared by 3 bases and J by 3 bases, with 9 bases between. The CDR3 is 14 amino acids. CDR3 protein: CATSRDSLGNTIYF. The CDR3 bases are TGTGCCACCAGCAGGGACAGTCTTGGAAACACCATATATTTT. The full variable domain, its missing parts supplied by reference TRBV15 and TRBJ1-3, is DAMVIQNPRYQVTQFGKPVTLSCSQTLNHNVMYWYQQKSSQAPKLLFHYYDKDFNNEADTPDNFQSRRPNTSFCFLDIRSPGLGDTAMYLCATSRDSLGNTIYFGEGSWLTVV.

The chain has TRBV10-2 and TRBJ1-1; TRBD1 matches at 8 bases. Germline CDR1 and CDR2: WSHSY and SAAADI. The CDR3 is made up of 15 amino acids. With V trimmed by 4 bases and J by 7 bases, 11 bases remained unmatched. CDR3 sequence: CASSAGGQGGREAFF. CDR3 bases: TGCGCCAGCAGTGCCGGCGGACAGGGAGGGCGTGAAGCTTTCTTT.

The chain uses TRBV7-9 and TRBJ2-3; D might be TRBD1 or TRBD2, each matching 5 bases. The length of the CDR3 is 15 residues. Germline CDR1 reads SEHNR; CDR2 reads FQNEAQ (reference sequence). Trimming stripped 1 base from V and 3 bases from J, with 11 bases between. The CDR3 DNA follows: TGTGCCAGCAGCTTAGACGGGACGAGGACAGATACGCAGTATTTT. Protein product: CASSLDGTRTDTQYF.

The chain joins TRBV30 to TRBJ2-5; no clear D. The CDR3 contains 12 residues. The germline V and J ends were trimmed by 0 bases and 2 bases, with 4 bases remaining between them. Per the germline V gene, CDR1 is GTSNPN and CDR2 is SVGIG (reference sequence). For the CDR3, the DNA is TGTGCCTGGAGTGTACAGCAAGAGACCCAGTACTTC. Its protein product is CAWSVQQETQYF.

The chain couples TRBV6-1 to TRBJ2-1; D is tentatively TRBD1 or TRBD2 (5 bases each). The germline gives CDR1 MNHNS, CDR2 SASEGT. The CDR3 is made up of 14 amino acids. The germline V and J ends were trimmed by 2 bases and 10 bases, with 15 bases remaining between them. CDR3 nucleotide sequence: TGTGCCAGCAGTGAACACCGAACCGGGACGGAGCAGTTCTTC. Residues: CASSEHRTGTEQFF.

V and J are TRBV5-6 and TRBJ2-5; 7 nucleotides line up with TRBD1. The CDR3 consists of 15 residues. The V and J ends lost 3 bases and 1 base, in that order; junction bases with no gene match: 6. CDR1 and CDR2 (germline): SGHDT, YYEEEE. The CDR3 is CASSSYRGFQETQYF. The CDR3, as DNA: TGTGCCAGCAGCTCCTACAGGGGATTCCAAGAGACCCAGTACTTC.

The V call is TRBV7-2, the J call TRBJ2-5; D unclear. The V end lost 1 base, the J end lost 6 bases, and 3 bases lay between the germline ends. The CDR3 spans 11 residues. Looked up from germline, CDR1 is SGHTA and CDR2 is FQGNSA. CDR3 protein: CASSLEQTQYF. The CDR3 coding sequence is TGTGCCAGCAGCTTAGAGCAGACCCAGTACTTC.